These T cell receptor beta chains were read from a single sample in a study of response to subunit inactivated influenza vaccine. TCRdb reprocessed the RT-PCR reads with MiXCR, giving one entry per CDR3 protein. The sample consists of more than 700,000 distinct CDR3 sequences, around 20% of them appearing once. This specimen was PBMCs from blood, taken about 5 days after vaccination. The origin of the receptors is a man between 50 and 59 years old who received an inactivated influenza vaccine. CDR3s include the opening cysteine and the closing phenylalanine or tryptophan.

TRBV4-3	CASSQEGPSGNPYNEQFF
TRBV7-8	CASSSWGEGNEQFF
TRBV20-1	CSAPEGAGTEAFF
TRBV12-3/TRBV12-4	CASSFAPYEQYF
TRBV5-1	CASSLTQGGLETQYF
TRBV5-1	CASSQVIRTGMGNNEQFF
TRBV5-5	CASSPPPLNLGEKLFF
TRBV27	CASSRWDSYYNEQFF
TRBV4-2	CASSQGTGLGNGYTF
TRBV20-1	CSARGQVYSGANVLTF